Below are 29 T cell receptor beta chains sequenced from a single sample in a study of T cell repertoires in cytomegalovirus infection. Their antigens remain unidentified. TCRdb re-called the reads through MiXCR, storing one row per CDR3 protein. The sample yields approximately 1,000,000 distinct CDR3 sequences, roughly 30% seen once. The input for sequencing was cultured CD8+ T cells from PBMCs, taken from culture after CMV antigen stimulation. The source of these receptors is a human donor in good health (CMV status not recorded). Some clones in this sample may be carry-over from other donors' samples.

This clonotype appeared a few times. The chain employs TRBV3-1 and TRBJ2-7, with D maybe TRBD2 (6 bases). This CDR3 is 17 amino acids long. In germline, CDR1 is LGHDT, CDR2 YNNKEL (reference sequence). The V and J ends lost 4 bases and 2 bases respectively, with 21 bases between them. CDR3 bases: TGTGCCAGCAGCCCGACCCCCCCTGGCGGGGTCGCCTACGAGCAGTACTTC. Protein: CASSPTPPGGVAYEQYF.

This clonotype occurred a few times. The chain has TRBV9 and TRBJ2-6, with D maybe TRBD1 (6 bases). Germline CDR1 reads SGDLS; CDR2 reads YYNGEE. Between the trimmed V and J ends, which lost 4 bases and 0 bases, there was a span of 14 bases. CDR3 length: 17 amino acids. This CDR3 reads CASSPRTVFSGANVLTF. CDR3 bases: TGTGCCAGCAGCCCTCGGACAGTTTTCTCTGGGGCCAACGTCCTGACTTTC.

V usage is TRBV7-6 and J usage is TRBJ1-2, with TRBD1 identical over 7 bases. This CDR3 region has 16 residues. J lost 7 bases, V lost 5 bases, and 16 bases had no gene match. Per germline, CDR1 SGHVS and CDR2 FNYEAQ. CDR3 in amino acids: CASSGQQGPNPFGYTF. The CDR3 bases are TGTGCCAGCAGCGGCCAACAGGGGCCGAACCCTTTTGGCTACACCTTC. Variable domain in full (rest from reference TRBV7-6 and TRBJ1-2): GAGVSQSPRYKVTKRGQDVALRCDPISGHVSLYWYRQALGQGPEFLTYFNYEAQQDKSGLPNDRFSAERPEGSISTLTIQRTEQRDSAMYRCASSGQQGPNPFGYTFGSGTRLTVV.

This chain uses TRBV18 with TRBJ2-7; D is perhaps TRBD1 (6 bases). Germline V lookup: CDR1 KGHSH, CDR2 LQKENI. V gave up 5 bases and J gave up 2 bases, with 13 bases separating them. The CDR3 loop spans 14 amino acids. CDR3 residues: CASSTLDRAYEQYV. The CDR3 DNA reads TGTGCCAGCTCAACCTTGGACAGAGCCTACGAGCAGTACGTC.

The chain has TRBV20-1 and TRBJ2-3, with D perhaps TRBD2 (7 bases). Germline loops: CDR1 DFQATT, CDR2 SNEGSKA (reference sequence). The CDR3 totals 13 residues. V was clipped by 2 bases and J by 6 bases, with 12 bases between them. CDR3 region: CSARWGGADTQYF. The CDR3 DNA follows: TGCAGTGCTAGATGGGGGGGGGCGGATACGCAGTATTTT.

The sample holds many counts of this clonotype. The CDR3 sequence: CASSYSAGTNYEQYF. CDR3 coding DNA: TGTGCCAGCAGTTACTCGGCCGGGACGAATTACGAGCAGTACTTC. The chain combines TRBV6-5 with TRBJ2-7, with D possibly being TRBD1 or TRBD2 (5 bases each). The germline V gene has CDR1 MNHEY and CDR2 SVGAGI. The CDR3 has 15 amino acids. V was trimmed by 0 bases and J by 4 bases, leaving 13 bases between them.

The chain couples TRBV7-8 to TRBJ2-7; D not certain. Germline assignment: CDR1 SGHVS and CDR2 FQNEAQ. V was shortened by 5 bases and J by 9 bases, with 14 bases between the two germline ends. The CDR3 spans 12 residues. CDR3 region: CASSPGLVRQYF. As DNA, the CDR3 is TGTGCCAGCAGCCCCGGGTTGGTCCGGCAGTACTTC.

This clonotype was detected a few times. V gene TRBV5-1 combines with J gene TRBJ2-3; 8 bases fit TRBD2. With V trimmed by 3 bases and J by 0 bases, 3 bases remained unmatched. The CDR3 spans 15 residues. CDR1 is SGHRS and CDR2 is YFSETQ in the germline V gene. This chain's CDR3 is CASSYGLASTDTQYF. In DNA form, the CDR3 reads TGCGCCAGCAGCTACGGACTAGCCAGCACAGATACGCAGTATTTT. Looking up the rest from reference TRBV5-1 and TRBJ2-3 gives the full variable domain: KAGVTQTPRYLIKTRGQQVTLSCSPISGHRSVSWYQQTPGQGLQFLFEYFSETQRNKGNFPGRFSGRQFSNSRSEMNVSTLELGDSALYLCASSYGLASTDTQYFGPGTRLTVL.

V gene TRBV15 combines with J gene TRBJ2-7, with 10 bases lining up with TRBD2. J was trimmed by 3 bases and V by 0 bases; bases with no gene match: 11. This CDR3 comprises 18 residues. Looked up from germline, CDR1 is LNHNV and CDR2 is YYDKDF (reference sequence). DNA of the CDR3: TGTGCCACCAGCAGAGATCTTCCCGAGCGGGGGGGCCACTACGAGCAGTACGTC. Protein: CATSRDLPERGGHYEQYV.

The chain uses TRBV12-3 or TRBV12-4 and TRBJ1-5, with 9 bases matching TRBD1. The CDR3 length is 22 residues. With V trimmed by 6 bases and J by 3 bases, 27 bases remained unmatched. The chain's CDR3 is CASSTHLGQGLLPESHNQPQHF. As DNA, the CDR3 is TGTGCCAGCAGCACTCATTTGGGACAGGGCCTTCTTCCCGAATCACACAATCAGCCCCAGCATTTT.

A few counts support this clonotype. The chain has TRBV12-3 or TRBV12-4 and TRBJ1-2, with TRBD1 as a possible D gene (5 bases). The ends were cut back, 5 bases at V and 5 bases at J, with 12 bases in the middle. The CDR3 is made up of 13 amino acids. The CDR3 here is CASSPGVVYGYTF. In DNA form, the CDR3 reads TGTGCCAGCAGTCCGGGGGTTGTTTATGGCTACACCTTC.

The DNA of the CDR3 is TGTGCCAGCAGCTCTGGCCTGATAGCGGGGGTAAATGAGCAGTACTTC. This gives the protein CASSSGLIAGVNEQYF. V and J are TRBV7-2 and TRBJ2-7; the match to TRBD2 covers 9 bases. The junction had 14 bases not matched to a gene; V was cut back by 4 bases and J by 7 bases. The CDR3 is 16 amino acids. CDR1 and CDR2 from the germline V gene are SGHTA and FQGNSA.

The sample holds a few counts of this clonotype. This rearrangement joins TRBV27 to TRBJ2-7; 9 bases are a match to TRBD1. Germline V gene sequence: CDR1 MNHEY, CDR2 SMNVEV (reference sequence). V lost 5 bases to trimming and J lost 2 bases; unmatched junction nucleotides: 7. The CDR3 is 15 amino acids. In DNA, the CDR3 is TGTGCCAGCAGTCTCTCGACAGGGGGAACCTACGAGCAGTACTTC. Its protein product is CASSLSTGGTYEQYF.

This clonotype has more than one count but fewer than ten. V is TRBV7-6 and J is TRBJ2-2, with 8 bases identical to TRBD2. Germline CDR1 and CDR2: SGHVS and FNYEAQ. The V and J ends lost 4 bases and 3 bases, in that order; junction bases with no gene match: 4. The CDR3 spans 15 residues. CDR3 coding DNA: TGTGCCAGCAGCTCTCGGGGGGGCCACACCGGGGAGCTGTTTTTT. As protein: CASSSRGGHTGELFF.

Comments on this clonotype: A much larger clone is a single base away; this may be a read error. This chain uses TRBV7-2 with TRBJ1-1, with D uncertain. The germline gives CDR1 SGHTA, CDR2 FQGNSA. CDR3 length: 15 amino acids. Trimming took 3 bases from V and 3 from J, leaving 14 bases between them. CDR3 DNA sequence: TGTGCCAGCAGCTTCGTAAGTGTTCCGGACACTGAAGCTTTCTTT. Its protein is CASSFVSVPDTEAFF.

This clonotype was counted many times. A junction end diverges from the germline sequence, so it may reflect a read error. This rearrangement joins TRBV5-6 to TRBJ1-4; D perhaps matches TRBD1 (5 bases). Germline V lookup: CDR1 SGHDT, CDR2 YYEEEE. The CDR3 covers 14 residues. CDR3 nucleotide sequence: TGTGCCAGCAGCTCGGGACGGCCTAACGAAAAACTGTTTTTT. Its translation is CASSSGRPNEKLFF.

This clonotype has ten or more counts. The V and J genes are TRBV7-8 and TRBJ2-1, with TRBD2 as a possible D gene (6 bases). Germline CDR1 reads SGHVS; CDR2 reads FQNEAQ. V lost 7 bases and J lost 6, with 10 bases in between. CDR3 length equals 12 residues. The CDR3 protein is CASILGGNEQFF. CDR3 sequence (DNA): TGTGCCAGCATCTTGGGGGGCAATGAGCAGTTCTTC.

This clonotype was seen many times. The chain uses TRBV7-2 and TRBJ1-1; TRBD1 might be the D (6 bases). V was shortened by 1 base and J by 6 bases, with 21 bases between the two germline ends. The CDR3 contains 17 residues. The V gene's germline CDR1 is SGHTA and CDR2 FQGNSA. CDR3 nucleotide sequence: TGTGCCAGCAGCTTAGGGGGGCTGCTGTTTGGGGAAGCTGAAGCTTTCTTT. It encodes CASSLGGLLFGEAEAFF.

V is TRBV27 and J is TRBJ1-5, with D unresolved. Germline V gene data show CDR1 as MNHEY and CDR2 as SMNVEV (reference sequence). V gave up 3 bases and J gave up 5 bases, with 11 bases separating them. The CDR3 runs 14 residues. The CDR3 bases are TGTGCCAGCAGTTTGAGGGCGTTGCATCAGCCCCAGCATTTT. Its protein is CASSLRALHQPQHF.

This clonotype was found a few times. The rearrangement links TRBV19 to TRBJ1-2; D is perhaps TRBD1 (5 bases). Germline CDR1 is LNHDA and CDR2 is SQIVND (reference sequence). The CDR3 is made up of 15 amino acids. Trimming removed 6 bases from V and 6 bases from J, with 20 bases in between. The CDR3 nucleotides are TGTGCCAGTAGAACTACCCGGAGGGGCGCGGATGGCTACACCTTC. It is translated as CASRTTRRGADGYTF. Full variable domain (outside the CDR3, taken from reference TRBV19 and TRBJ1-2): DGGITQSPKYLFRKEGQNVTLSCEQNLNHDAMYWYRQDPGQGLRLIYYSQIVNDFQKGDIAEGYSVSREKKESFPLTVTSAQKNPTAFYLCASRTTRRGADGYTFGSGTRLTVV.

The chain employs TRBV5-6 and TRBJ2-2, with 8 bases lining up with TRBD2. V was clipped by 1 base and J by 6 bases; unmatched bases: 5. Per the germline V gene, CDR1 is SGHDT and CDR2 is YYEEEE. The CDR3 has 15 residues. As DNA, the CDR3 is TGTGCCAGCAGCTTGATGGGACTAGTCTCCGGGGAGCTGTTTTTT. Encoded protein: CASSLMGLVSGELFF.

This clonotype occurred many times. The genes are TRBV7-9 and TRBJ1-1, with 10 positions matching TRBD1. J was trimmed by 7 bases and V by 2 bases; bases with no gene match: 10. Germline assignment: CDR1 SEHNR and CDR2 FQNEAQ (reference sequence). This CDR3 contains 16 residues. CDR3 sequence (DNA): TGTGCCAGCAGCTTAATGACAGGGGGCGGATTTGGTGAAGCTTTCTTT. This gives the protein CASSLMTGGGFGEAFF.

This clonotype was detected a few times. The chain combines TRBV6-8 with TRBJ1-5; 8 bases line up with TRBD1. Germline CDR1 is MNHGY and CDR2 is SAAAGT. CDR3 length: 20 amino acids. J lost 1 base, V lost 2 bases, and 16 bases had no gene match. This chain's CDR3 is CASSYAKSGQVLLSNQPQHF. The DNA of the CDR3 is TGTGCCAGCAGTTACGCTAAGTCGGGACAGGTTCTCCTCAGCAATCAGCCCCAGCATTTT.

This clonotype was detected once. CDR3 coding DNA: TGCGCCAGCAGCCAAGAAGGAGGGACATGGCAAGATACGCAGTATTTT. Its protein is CASSQEGGTWQDTQYF. The chain combines TRBV4-1 with TRBJ2-3, with D perhaps being TRBD1 or TRBD2 (6 bases each). Germline CDR1 MGHRA, CDR2 YSYEKL. The CDR3 consists of 16 residues. Trimming stripped 0 bases from V and 5 bases from J, with 15 bases between.

This clonotype has just a few counts. V gene TRBV15 combines with J gene TRBJ2-2; D assignment may be TRBD1 or TRBD2 (5 bases each). V was pared by 5 bases and J by 0 bases, with 10 bases between. Germline lookup yields CDR1 LNHNV and CDR2 YYDKDF (reference sequence). The CDR3 contains 15 residues. CDR3 amino acids: CATSVGTANTGELFF. CDR3 nucleotide sequence: TGTGCCACCAGCGTAGGGACCGCGAACACCGGGGAGCTGTTTTTT.

The gene calls are TRBV7-9 and TRBJ2-3; unclear D gene. This CDR3 has 16 residues. Germline values: CDR1 SEHNR, CDR2 FQNEAQ (reference sequence). V was clipped by 0 bases and J by 2 bases, with 12 bases between them. This CDR3 reads CASSLAPVDLTDTQYF. The CDR3, as DNA: TGTGCCAGCAGCTTAGCCCCGGTGGATCTCACAGATACGCAGTATTTT.

V gene TRBV12-3 or TRBV12-4 combines with J gene TRBJ2-7, with D uncertain. Trimming removed 1 base at V and 2 bases at J, with 12 bases between. The CDR3 contains 15 residues. CDR3 nucleotide sequence: TGTGCCAGCAGTTTAGGATCCGGGCCCCCCTACGAGCAGTACTTC. Its translation is CASSLGSGPPYEQYF.

As to this clonotype: Possible read error: a much larger clone is one base away. This chain joins TRBV6-6 and TRBJ2-1; no clear D. This CDR3 spans 12 amino acids. Germline values: CDR1 MNHNY, CDR2 SVGAGI (reference sequence). Between the trimmed V and J ends, which lost 8 bases and 0 bases, there was a span of 5 bases. The CDR3 spells CASENSYNEQFF. In DNA, the CDR3 is TGTGCCAGCGAGAACTCCTACAATGAGCAGTTCTTC.

This clonotype was seen a few times. The chain links TRBV6-1 to TRBJ2-1; 16 nucleotides agree with TRBD2. CDR1 is MNHNS, CDR2 SASEGT, per germline. The CDR3 is made up of 16 amino acids. Germline trimming cut 7 bases from V and 8 bases from J; bases unmatched to any gene: 8. The CDR3 region is CASTRGLAGGFDEQFF. The DNA for the CDR3 is TGTGCCAGCACCAGGGGACTAGCGGGGGGGTTCGATGAGCAGTTCTTC.